This T cell receptor (beta chain) was obtained from a study of shared clonotypes between healthy human individuals. Trimming removed 6 bases at V and 2 bases at J, with 10 bases between. The V gene's germline CDR1 is MDHEN and CDR2 SYDVKM. The CDR3 spans 13 residues. Sorted-subset replicate PCRs used roughly 210 ng of genomic DNA. This amount corresponded to about 30,000 T cell genomes. TCRdb's table, derived via immunoSEQ multiplex PCR, lists solely in-frame clones and lacks some. The sample comprises a few million clones, 80% to 95% of which are singletons, and under 0.45% rests with the top ten. As concerns this clone: Its antigen is unknown.

Study results and limitations: Richness estimates generally favored naive over memory subsets.

J is TRBJ2-5 and V is TRBV28; D unresolved. Material: naive CD4+ T cells from PBMCs. Subset meaning: CD45RA+ positively selected. The sequence was collected from a man aged 18 to 30 in good health. Some clones in this sample may be carry-over from other donors' samples. The CDR3 sequence is CASRGQMQETQYF. The CDR3 DNA sequence: TGTGCCAGCAGGGGTCAGATGCAAGAGACCCAGTACTTC.